Listed below are T cell receptor beta chains from one sample, sequenced in a study of human T cells and chemical hapten exposure. TCRdb redid the calling of the RACE reads with MiXCR, one entry per CDR3 protein. This table has some 340,000 distinct CDR3 sequences, around 7% appearing once. Here the sequenced sample was whole blood, taken in connection with sensitization to the hapten diphenylcyclopropenone (DPC). The origin of the receptors is a woman aged 18-29 years with alopecia areata. Some clones in this sample may be carry-over from other donors' samples. Both conserved end residues are part of each CDR3. D genes are given only for firm matches. Clone size is not always given. Where it is, it says once, few, many or a class for expanded clones.

length | J | D | size | V | DNA | CDR3
14 | TRBJ2-5 | . | many | TRBV12-3/TRBV12-4 | TGTGCCAGCAGTAGTACAGGGTCCTTGGAGACCCAGTACTTC | CASSSTGSLETQYF
13 | TRBJ2-3 | . | many | TRBV6-2/TRBV6-3 | TGTGCCAGCAGGGAAGACAGCACAGATACGCAGTATTTT | CASREDSTDTQYF
16 | TRBJ2-4 | . | . | TRBV7-2 | TGTGCCAGCAGCCCGCGGTTGGGGCTAGCCAAAAACATTCAGTACTTC | CASSPRLGLAKNIQYF
16 | TRBJ2-1 | . | few | TRBV11-2 | TGTGCCAGCAGCCCCGTGGCGGGGTCGCTATACAATGAGCAGTTCTTC | CASSPVAGSLYNEQFF
13 | TRBJ1-4 | . | many | TRBV6-5 | TGTGCCAGCAGTTACAACGGCCGTGAAAAACTGTTTTTT | CASSYNGREKLFF
15 | TRBJ2-3 | TRBD2 | many | TRBV6-6 | TGTGCCATTAGACTAGCGGGGGGTGACACAGATACGCAGTATTTT | CAIRLAGGDTDTQYF
17 | TRBJ1-1 | TRBD1 | . | TRBV5-6 | TGTGCCAGCAGCTTGAGTGGGACAGGGGGCAAAAGTAGTGAAGCTTTCTTT | CASSLSGTGGKSSEAFF
17 | TRBJ2-3 | TRBD2 | few | TRBV12-3/TRBV12-4 | TGTGCCAGCAGTTTACCTAGCGGGGGGGCAAGCACAGATACGCAGTATTTT | CASSLPSGGASTDTQYF
15 | TRBJ1-6 | . | many | TRBV6-5 | TGTGCCAGCAGCTCCATTAGCTCCTATAATTCACCCCTCCACTTT | CASSSISSYNSPLHF
14 | TRBJ2-5 | . | few | TRBV12-3/TRBV12-4 | TGTGCCAGCAGCTTGTCGGGGGAACAAGAGACCCAGTACTTC | CASSLSGEQETQYF
14 | TRBJ2-7 | . | many | TRBV6-2/TRBV6-3 | TGTGCCAGCAGTGCCGGCGGTCGCTCCTACGAGCAGTACTTC | CASSAGGRSYEQYF
13 | TRBJ1-1 | . | . | TRBV3-1 | TGTGCCAGCAGCAGACGAGGGGATCCTGAAGCTTTCTTT | CASSRRGDPEAFF
18 | TRBJ2-3 | . | . | TRBV28 | TGTGCCAGCAGTTACCCTCTGCGAGGCGGATCTAGCACAGATACGCAGTATTTT | CASSYPLRGGSSTDTQYF
15 | TRBJ2-7 | TRBD2 | many | TRBV7-2 | TGTGCCAGCAGCTTAGGCCCTAGCGGGGGCTACGAGCAGTACTTC | CASSLGPSGGYEQYF
17 | TRBJ2-3 | TRBD1 | few | TRBV6-6 | TGTGCCAGCAGTTACTCGATAGACAGGGAAATCGCAGATACGCAGTATTTT | CASSYSIDREIADTQYF
14 | TRBJ1-4 | . | many | TRBV4-3 | TGCGCCAGCAGCCAACAGCAGGGGACTGAAAAACTGTTTTTT | CASSQQQGTEKLFF
18 | TRBJ2-1 | TRBD2 | few | TRBV28 | TGTGCCAGCAGTTTAGAGCGAAGGGCGGGGGTAGTATACAATGAGCAGTTCTTC | CASSLERRAGVVYNEQFF
17 | TRBJ2-5 | TRBD2 | few | TRBV6-6 | TGTGCCAGCAGTCCCCCCCAGCGGGGGGAGAGAGGAGGAACCCAGTACTTC | CASSPPQRGERGGTQYF
15 | TRBJ1-6 | . | . | TRBV27 | TGTGCCAGCAGTTTAGTTACAGGGAGAGAATCACCCCTCCACTTT | CASSLVTGRESPLHF
13 | TRBJ1-5 | TRBD1 | . | TRBV29-1 | TGCAGCGTTAGTGGACAGGGCAATCAGCCCCAGCATTTT | CSVSGQGNQPQHF
15 | TRBJ1-1 | . | few | TRBV12-3/TRBV12-4 | TGTGCCAGCACTCCGGTAACGGGGGCGGACACTGAAGCTTTCTTT | CASTPVTGADTEAFF
14 | TRBJ2-3 | . | few | TRBV5-5 | TGTGCCAGCAGCTTTCGGTTTAGCACAGATACGCAGTATTTT | CASSFRFSTDTQYF
15 | TRBJ1-5 | . | many | TRBV20-1 | TGCAGTGCTAGAGACGGGGGTTATAGCAATCAGCCCCAGCATTTT | CSARDGGYSNQPQHF
15 | TRBJ2-1 | . | many | TRBV27 | TGTGCCAGCAGCGAAGGGGGGGCCTCCTACAATGAGCAGTTCTTC | CASSEGGASYNEQFF
11 | TRBJ2-3 | . | . | TRBV12-3/TRBV12-4 | TGTGCCAGCAGGGGTTCGGATACGCAGTATTTT | CASRGSDTQYF
16 | TRBJ1-2 | TRBD1 | once | TRBV4-2 | TGTGCCAGCAGCCAAGATAAGACAGGGGGAATCTATGGCTACACCTTC | CASSQDKTGGIYGYTF
17 | TRBJ1-1 | . | few | TRBV5-1 | TGCGCCAGCAGCCGGGGTGGGGTTATAAGGAAGGGGACTGAAGCTTTCTTT | CASSRGGVIRKGTEAFF
16 | TRBJ1-1 | . | many | TRBV6-5 | TGTGCCAGCAGTTATCCCCGCTCGACGGGGAACACTGAAGCTTTCTTT | CASSYPRSTGNTEAFF
14 | TRBJ2-1 | TRBD1 | . | TRBV4-3 | TGCGCCAGCAGCCGAGGGACAGGGGACAATGAGCAGTTCTTC | CASSRGTGDNEQFF
17 | TRBJ2-1 | TRBD2 | few | TRBV4-3 | TGCGCCAGCAGCCCCCGAGGAGCGGGGGGACGCGGCAATGAGCAGTTCTTC | CASSPRGAGGRGNEQFF
17 | TRBJ2-3 | . | few | TRBV5-1 | TGCGCCAGCAGCTCTCGGCCCAGGGGATCACCTCCAGATACGCAGTATTTT | CASSSRPRGSPPDTQYF
15 | TRBJ1-2 | . | . | TRBV7-8 | TGTGCCAGCAGCTTAGGTCGAACCAGCAACTATGGCTACACCTTC | CASSLGRTSNYGYTF
14 | TRBJ1-2 | . | . | TRBV10-3 | TGTGCCATCAGTGAGTCGATAGTAACCTATGGCTACACCTTC | CAISESIVTYGYTF
14 | TRBJ1-1 | TRBD1 | . | TRBV6-6 | TGTGCCACTTCGACAGGGCCATGGGACACTGAAGCTTTCTTT | CATSTGPWDTEAFF
13 | TRBJ1-5 | . | . | TRBV2 | TGTGCCAGCAGTGATCAAGGCAATCAGCCCCAGCATTTT | CASSDQGNQPQHF
15 | TRBJ2-7 | . | many | TRBV4-3 | TGCGCCAGCAGCCAAGACCAGGGTCTCCGGTACGAGCAGTACTTC | CASSQDQGLRYEQYF
16 | TRBJ2-3 | . | few | TRBV21-1 | TGTGCCAGCAGCAAACTGTCCGGACAGGGGCTCGGTACGCAGTATTTT | CASSKLSGQGLGTQYF
16 | TRBJ1-6 | TRBD1 | . | TRBV12-5 | TGTGCTAGTGGTTTGGCTTGGACAGGGGCGAATTCACCCCTCCACTTT | CASGLAWTGANSPLHF
19 | TRBJ2-5 | . | . | TRBV7-9 | TGTGCCAGCAGCTTACCGACTGTCGACGCCGTACCAAACAGAGAGACCCAGTACTTC | CASSLPTVDAVPNRETQYF